The rows below give T cell receptor beta chains drawn from one sample of a study of CD8+ T cells in alopecia areata. The protocol was immunoSEQ multiplex PCR, while the TCRdb copy is restricted to in-frame clones and leaves out a portion. The sample has under 350,000 clones, roughly 50% seen once; the top ten hold about 1.7%. The sample here was CD4+ T cells sorted from blood, taken at week 24, from a patient treated with tofacitinib. The receptors shown here come from a human donor with alopecia areata. CDR3s include the opening cysteine and the closing phenylalanine or tryptophan. A D gene is named only where the DNA matches it firmly. Not all rows give a size; the values are once, few, many and, for expanded clones, a class.

v_call	d_call	clone_size	j_call	cdr3_nt	cdr3_aa
TRBV9	-	few	TRBJ1-1	TGTGCCAGCAGCCCCCAGGGCATCCCCCTCCCTGAAGCTTTCTTT	CASSPQGIPLPEAFF
TRBV11-2	TRBD2	-	TRBJ2-5	TGTGCCAGCAGCTTTAGCGGGGGGGTCCAAGAGACCCAGTACTTC	CASSFSGGVQETQYF
TRBV5-6	-	once	TRBJ2-5	TGTGCCAGCAGCTTTACAGAGACCCAGTACTTC	CASSFTETQYF
TRBV28	-	-	TRBJ1-2	TGTGCCAGCACCCCCCCAGGGAGGAATGGCTACACCTTC	CASTPPGRNGYTF
TRBV29-1	-	-	TRBJ1-1	TGCAGCGTTGAATTACTGGGGAGGACCACTGAAGCTTTCTTT	CSVELLGRTTEAFF
TRBV5-1	TRBD1	few	TRBJ2-3	TGCGCCAGCAGCTTGGCCGGGACAGGGGAACAAGGTGCGCAGTATTTT	CASSLAGTGEQGAQYF
TRBV25-1	-	once	TRBJ2-2	TGTGCCAGCAGTGAGATTAGGGGTACGGGCACCGGGGAGCTGTTTTTT	CASSEIRGTGTGELFF
TRBV6-5	-	few	TRBJ1-1	TGTGCCAGCAGTTACCGGTGGGGCACTGAAGCTTTCTTT	CASSYRWGTEAFF
TRBV1	-	-	TRBJ1-1	TGCACCAGCAAAAAAGGGACGGTGAACACTGAAGCTTTCTTT	CTSKKGTVNTEAFF
TRBV6-1	TRBD2	few	TRBJ2-6	TGTGCCAGCAGTGAGGGACTAGCGGGGGGGCCTGGGGCCAACGTCCTGACTTTC	CASSEGLAGGPGANVLTF
TRBV29-1	TRBD2	few	TRBJ2-2	TGCAGCGTTGAACTGACTAGCGGAAACACCGGGGAGCTGTTTTTT	CSVELTSGNTGELFF
TRBV9	-	-	TRBJ2-7	TGTGCCAGCAGCGCCTACGGGACACAGTCCTACGAGCAGTACTTC	CASSAYGTQSYEQYF
TRBV30	-	-	TRBJ2-3	TGTGCCTGGAGTCTGGGGGTACAAGATACGCAGTATTTT	CAWSLGVQDTQYF
TRBV30	TRBD1	-	TRBJ1-5	TGTGCCTGGAGTGTACCTGACAGGGGAAATCAGCCCCAGCATTTT	CAWSVPDRGNQPQHF
TRBV30	-	few	TRBJ1-2	TGTGCCTGCAGGGACGGGTCCTATGGCTACACCTTC	CACRDGSYGYTF
TRBV19	-	once	TRBJ2-5	TGTGCCAGTAGTCCAGGACAGATCCAAGAGACCCAGTACTTC	CASSPGQIQETQYF
TRBV29-1	-	-	TRBJ1-2	TGCAGCGTCGCTAGAGGAGACTATGGCTACACCTTC	CSVARGDYGYTF
TRBV7-6	-	-	TRBJ1-1	TGTGCCAGCAGCAGAGGACCAATGAACACTGAAGCTTTCTTT	CASSRGPMNTEAFF
TRBV5-1	TRBD1	-	TRBJ2-2	TGCGCCAGCAGCTTGGTAGGGGGCACCACCGGGGAGCTGTTTTTT	CASSLVGGTTGELFF
TRBV30	-	-	TRBJ1-1	TGTGCCTGGAGTGTGACTTTGAACACTGAAGCTTTCTTT	CAWSVTLNTEAFF
TRBV27	TRBD1	-	TRBJ2-5	TGTGCCAGCAGACTGACAGGGGGTGAAGAGACCCAGTACTTC	CASRLTGGEETQYF
TRBV9	-	-	TRBJ2-3	TGTGCCAGCAGCGTAGAGGGCAGCTCCGGTGATACGCAGTATTTT	CASSVEGSSGDTQYF
TRBV4-3	TRBD1	-	TRBJ1-6	TGCGCCAGCAGCCAGATGCTTGGACAGGTTTCACCCCTCCACTTT	CASSQMLGQVSPLHF
TRBV15	-	once	TRBJ2-2	TGTGCCACCAGCAGGGTGTTTAGACCCGCCTTACCCACCGGGGAGCTGTTTTTT	CATSRVFRPALPTGELFF
TRBV29-1	-	few	TRBJ1-1	TGCAGCGCTCAGACCGCTGAAGCTTTCTTT	CSAQTAEAFF
TRBV9	-	few	TRBJ2-3	TGTGCCAGCAGCGTAGCTGGTCCAGATACGCAGTATTTT	CASSVAGPDTQYF
TRBV28	-	many	TRBJ1-2	TGTGCCAGCAGTTTATGGAGGATAGGAGGGGGTCGGTACACCTTC	CASSLWRIGGGRYTF
TRBV18	-	many	TRBJ2-3	TGTGCCAGCTCGCCTCGACAGGATACGCAGTATTTT	CASSPRQDTQYF
TRBV6-5	-	few	TRBJ1-2	TGTGCCAGCAGTTACTCGACTCCCGGTGGGGGCTATGGCTACACCTTC	CASSYSTPGGGYGYTF
TRBV9	-	-	TRBJ1-6	TGTGCCAGCAGCCCGGCAGGGGAAGGTTCACCCCTCCACTTT	CASSPAGEGSPLHF
TRBV7-2	-	-	TRBJ1-6	TGTGCCAGCAGCTTAGAGCGGGGTCCGATGAATTCACCCCTCCACTTT	CASSLERGPMNSPLHF
TRBV30	TRBD1	once	TRBJ1-2	TGTGCCTGGAAGGGGACAGGGGACTTCAACTATGGCTACACCTTC	CAWKGTGDFNYGYTF
TRBV6-5	-	-	TRBJ1-1	TGTGCCAGCAGGAGGGGTGCGAACACTGAAGCTTTCTTT	CASRRGANTEAFF
TRBV30	-	-	TRBJ1-2	TGTGCCTGGAGAGGGACCGCGGAGGGCTATGGCTACACCTTC	CAWRGTAEGYGYTF
TRBV2	-	few	TRBJ2-1	TGTGCCAGCAGCAAATTGGACCCTCGAGGCTCCTACAATGAGCAGTTCTTC	CASSKLDPRGSYNEQFF
TRBV6-5	-	few	TRBJ1-3	TGTGCCAGCAGCCGTACAGGCGTCTCTGGAAACACCATATATTTT	CASSRTGVSGNTIYF
TRBV28	-	few	TRBJ2-2	TGTGCCAGCAGTTTGACAGCCGGGGAGCTGTTTTTT	CASSLTAGELFF
TRBV20-1	-	once	TRBJ1-2	TGCAGTGCTCCGTCCTACACCTTC	CSAPSYTF
TRBV7-9	-	-	TRBJ1-6	TGTGCCAGCAGCTTAGGGGCCAGATACCCTTCACCCCTCCACTTT	CASSLGARYPSPLHF
TRBV2	-	once	TRBJ2-1	TGTGCCAGCAGGGAGGGCCCCCTGAACAATGAGCAGTTCTTC	CASREGPLNNEQFF
TRBV6-6	TRBD1	-	TRBJ1-6	TGTGCCAGCAGTAGATATGGACAGGGGAATTCACCCCTCCACTTT	CASSRYGQGNSPLHF
TRBV2	TRBD1	-	TRBJ1-2	TGTGCCAGCCCGCCGGACAGGGCCTATGGCTACACCTTC	CASPPDRAYGYTF
TRBV2	-	-	TRBJ2-7	TGTGCCAGCAGTGAAGGAGGGGACTACGAGCAGTACTTC	CASSEGGDYEQYF
TRBV9	-	-	TRBJ1-4	TGTGCCAGCAGCGTCGCAGGGACAGAAAAACTGTTTTTT	CASSVAGTEKLFF
TRBV4-3	-	-	TRBJ1-1	TGCGCCAGCGCTGTTCGGGTGAACACTGAAGCTTTCTTT	CASAVRVNTEAFF
TRBV30	-	-	TRBJ2-7	TGTGCCTGGAAGGACATCTACGAGCAATACTTC	CAWKDIYEQYF
TRBV4-3	TRBD1	-	TRBJ2-5	TGCGCCAGCAGCCAAGGCACGACAGGGTTAGGATCAGAGACCCAGTACTTC	CASSQGTTGLGSETQYF
TRBV5-1	-	-	TRBJ1-3	TGCGCCAGCTCGTCCAGTAGCGACTCTGGAAACACCATATATTTT	CASSSSSDSGNTIYF
TRBV29-1	TRBD1	-	TRBJ1-1	TGCAGCGTCCGACAGGGAGACACTGAAGCTTTCTTT	CSVRQGDTEAFF
TRBV30	TRBD1	-	TRBJ1-5	TGTGCCTGGAGTGTAGGCAGGGGGCGGTGGAATCAGCCCCAGCATTTT	CAWSVGRGRWNQPQHF